The present T cell receptor (beta chain) was sequenced within a study of blood T cell repertoires in COVID-19. Profiled with immunoSEQ multiplex PCR; TCRdb holds only in-frame clones, not every one. In the table there are around 160,000 clones, 70% to 90% of which are singletons. The sequencing sample was made of peripheral blood. The sequence came from a woman in her sixties with COVID-19, enrolled during active disease.

CDR3 DNA: TGTGCCAGCAGCGTAGACGGGAGGTCAAAAAACATTCAGTACTTC. This translates into CASSVDGRSKNIQYF. This rearrangement joins TRBV9 to TRBJ2-4, with 7 bases that match TRBD2. The V gene's germline CDR1 is SGDLS and CDR2 YYNGEE. Trimming cost V 0 bases and J 4 bases; bases outside gene matches: 4. This CDR3 contains 15 residues.